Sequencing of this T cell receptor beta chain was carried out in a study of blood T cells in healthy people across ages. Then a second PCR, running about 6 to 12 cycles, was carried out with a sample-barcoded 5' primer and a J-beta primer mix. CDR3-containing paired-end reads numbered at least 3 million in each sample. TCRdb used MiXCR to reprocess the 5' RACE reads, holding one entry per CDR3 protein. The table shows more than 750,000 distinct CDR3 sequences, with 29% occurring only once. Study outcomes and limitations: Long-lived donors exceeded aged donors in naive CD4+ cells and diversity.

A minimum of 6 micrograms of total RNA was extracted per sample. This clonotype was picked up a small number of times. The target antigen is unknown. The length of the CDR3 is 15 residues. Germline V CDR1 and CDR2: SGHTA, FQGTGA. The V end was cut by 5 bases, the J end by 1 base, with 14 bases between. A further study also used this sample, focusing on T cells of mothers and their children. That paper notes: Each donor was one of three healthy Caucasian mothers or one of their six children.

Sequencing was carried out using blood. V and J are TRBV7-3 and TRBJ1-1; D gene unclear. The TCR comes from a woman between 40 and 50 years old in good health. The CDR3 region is CASSQEWNWNTEAFF. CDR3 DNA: TGTGCCAGCAGCCAGGAATGGAACTGGAACACTGAAGCTTTCTTT.